The T cell receptor (beta chain) under discussion was sequenced for a study of early T cells in non-severe SARS-CoV-2 infection. As for the study in general: It was bulk RNA from unsorted whole blood that was sequenced, and the chains were unpaired. Study observations and caveats: Sequences matched to VDJdb favored anti-spike CD8 responses, while private and CD4 specificities were missed.

In its sample, this clonotype was seen a few times. Its specificity is unknown. Researchers tagged individual cDNA molecules with unique molecular identifiers. TCRdb reprocessed the 5' RACE reads via MiXCR and lists one record per CDR3 protein. The table records 97,000 or so distinct CDR3 sequences, roughly 11% of them present only once. The V gene lost 4 bases and the J gene lost 2 bases, with 7 bases spanning the gap. CDR1 and CDR2 from the germline V gene are DFQATT and SNEGSKA (reference sequence). The CDR3 has 12 residues. V usage is TRBV20-1 and J usage is TRBJ2-3, with D hard to call. This sequence originates from an adult who was a healthcare worker with PCR-confirmed SARS-CoV-2 infection or an uninfected control (not recorded which). Material: whole blood, obtained at baseline. CDR3 sequence (DNA): TGCAGTGCTACGGCTTCCACAGATACGCAGTATTTT. The encoded protein is CSATASTDTQYF.